Listed here are 14 T cell receptor beta chains from one sample, sequenced in a study of breast tumors, draining lymph nodes, adjacent tissues. Breast cancer patients provided tissue from their axillary draining lymph nodes. TCRdb re-derived calls from the multiplex PCR reads in MiXCR, one entry per CDR3 protein. The top ten hold roughly 1.5% of the sample, which has under 250,000 distinct CDR3 sequences, around 32% seen once. The specimen sequenced was axillary lymph node tissue. The receptors here all came from a female donor with breast cancer. Some clones in this sample may be carry-over from other donors' samples.

A note on this clonotype: A much larger clone lies a single base off, so this may be a read error. This chain connects TRBV2 to TRBJ2-5, with 9 bases identical to TRBD1. The CDR3 has 18 amino acids. CDR1 is SNHLY, CDR2 FYNNEI, per germline. The CDR3 coding sequence is TGTGCCAGCAGACAACGGGACAGGGTAAGTGGGGACCAAGAGACCCACTACTTC. This sequence encodes CASRQRDRVSGDQETHYF.

This clonotype was seen many times. The V call is TRBV12-3 or TRBV12-4, the J call TRBJ2-2; 7 bases map to TRBD2. The CDR3 length is 15 residues. V dropped 2 bases and J dropped 4; count of bases not matched to a gene: 4. This chain's CDR3 is CASSLSGIGTGELFF. The CDR3 DNA follows: TGTGCCAGCAGTTTAAGCGGGATTGGCACCGGGGAGCTGTTTTTT.

This clonotype has ten or more counts. The V gene is TRBV7-2, the J gene TRBJ1-4, with 8 bases fitting TRBD1. V was pared by 5 bases and J by 4 bases, with 3 bases of the junction left unmatched. Per the germline V gene, CDR1 is SGHTA and CDR2 is FQGNSA. The CDR3 extends over 14 amino acids. The CDR3: CASSRGQVNEKLFF. For the CDR3, the DNA is TGTGCCAGCAGCCGGGGACAGGTTAATGAAAAACTGTTTTTT. The whole variable domain, filled in from reference TRBV7-2 and TRBJ1-4, reads GAGVSQSPSNKVTEKGKDVELRCDPISGHTALYWYRQSLGQGLEFLIYFQGNSAPDKSGLPSDRFSAERTGGSVSTLTIQRTQQEDSAVYLCASSRGQVNEKLFFGSGTQLSVL.

The chain employs TRBV27 and TRBJ2-3, with D hard to call. CDR3 length: 9 amino acids. Trimming took 11 bases from V and 4 from J, leaving 4 bases between them. CDR1 is MNHEY and CDR2 is SMNVEV in the germline V gene (reference sequence). The CDR3 is CARSDTQYF. The CDR3, as DNA: TGTGCCCGCTCAGATACGCAGTATTTT.

The gene calls are TRBV2 and TRBJ2-3; 12 nucleotides line up with TRBD2. CDR1 is SNHLY and CDR2 is FYNNEI in the germline V gene. The CDR3 covers 14 residues. CDR3 coding DNA: TGTGCTAGAGGGGCTAGCGGGAGGGCGGGTACGCAGTATTTT. This sequence encodes CARGASGRAGTQYF.

The chain employs TRBV5-1 and TRBJ2-7; 9 bases match TRBD1. CDR3 length: 17 residues. J was trimmed by 1 base and V by 4 bases; bases with no gene match: 12. Germline V gene lookup returns CDR1 SGHRS and CDR2 YFSETQ. As DNA, the CDR3 is TGCGCCAGCAGCGACACAGGGGGCCTGGACGGTTCCTACGAGCAGTACTTC. Translation: CASSDTGGLDGSYEQYF.

The V gene is TRBV30, the J gene TRBJ2-2; D perhaps matches TRBD2 (6 bases). Trimming removed 0 bases from V and 4 bases from J, with 12 bases in between. Germline V gives CDR1 GTSNPN, CDR2 SVGIG (reference sequence). The CDR3 has 15 amino acids. CDR3 DNA: TGTGCCTGGAGTGTAACGGGGGACGGCACCGGGGAGCTGTTTTTT. Encoded protein: CAWSVTGDGTGELFF.

A remark on this clonotype: A read error may account for a junction end that differs from germline. The V call is TRBV7-9, the J call TRBJ2-7; tentatively, D is TRBD2 (6 bases). This CDR3 is 13 amino acids long. Per the germline V gene, CDR1 is SEHNR and CDR2 is FQNEAQ (reference sequence). CDR3 region: CASSRDSAYGQYF. In DNA, the CDR3 is TGTGCCAGCAGCCGGGACTCCGCCTACGGGCAGTACTTC.

This clonotype was observed many times. The CDR3 loop reads CASSLVQTYEQYF. The CDR3 DNA reads TGCGCCAGCAGCTTGGTTCAGACCTACGAGCAGTACTTC. The V and J genes are TRBV5-1 and TRBJ2-7; the D is unclear. V lost 0 bases to trimming and J lost 2 bases, with 6 bases between them. Germline CDR1 SGHRS, CDR2 YFSETQ. The CDR3 spans 13 residues.

This chain links TRBV7-2 with TRBJ1-6; D call uncertain. The CDR3 length is 16 residues. V gave up 5 bases and J gave up 0 bases, with 11 bases separating them. Germline loops: CDR1 SGHTA, CDR2 FQGNSA. The DNA for the CDR3 is TGTGCCAGCAGCCTGGACTTGAGCTCCTATAATTCACCCCTCCACTTT. Translating gives CASSLDLSSYNSPLHF.

This clonotype was recorded once. V is TRBV19 and J is TRBJ2-2; D not resolved. This CDR3 spans 16 amino acids. The germline V gene has CDR1 LNHDA and CDR2 SQIVND (reference sequence). V was trimmed by 4 bases and J by 3 bases, leaving 15 bases between them. The CDR3 sequence: CASSRPSRGYTGELFF. Written as DNA, the CDR3 is TGTGCCAGTAGTAGGCCGTCCCGAGGCTACACCGGGGAGCTGTTTTTT.

This clonotype was found many times. A junction boundary mismatches the germline segment, possibly from a read error. The rearrangement links TRBV7-7 to TRBJ2-3; tentatively, D is TRBD2 (5 bases). The V gene's germline CDR1 is SSHAT and CDR2 FNYEAQ (reference sequence). The CDR3 extends over 13 amino acids. CDR3 sequence reads: CASSGAGTDTQYF. The CDR3 DNA sequence: TGTGCTAGCAGCGGAGCTGGCACAGATACGCAGTATTTT.

There are a few counts of this clonotype. This sequence may be a read error, since a much larger clone differs from it by one base. V gene TRBV19 combines with J gene TRBJ2-1; 8 bases are a match to TRBD2. CDR1 and CDR2 from the germline V gene are LNHDA and SQIVND (reference sequence). The length of the CDR3 is 13 residues. The CDR3 is CASSASGSNEQSF. Here the CDR3 DNA reads TGTGCCAGTAGTGCGAGCGGGAGCAATGAGCAGTCCTTC.

Many counts were recorded for this clonotype. V usage is TRBV11-2 and J usage is TRBJ1-2, with D perhaps matching TRBD1 (5 bases). This CDR3 is 13 amino acids long. CDR1 SGHAT and CDR2 FQNNGV come from the germline V gene. Trimming removed 5 bases from V and 3 bases from J, with 10 bases in between. This chain's CDR3 is CASSPRGDYGYTF. Written as DNA, the CDR3 is TGTGCCAGCAGCCCTAGGGGTGACTATGGCTACACCTTC.